This is a list of T cell receptor beta chains from one sample in a study of CD8 T cell repertoires and HIV-1 epitope variants. These receptors have no identified antigens. TCRdb's table, derived via immunoSEQ multiplex PCR, lists solely in-frame clones and lacks some. Counted here are 5,000 to 8,000 clones, about 70% occurring once; the ten biggest clones make up around 42%. Sequenced sample: cultured CD8+ T cells derived from PBMCs. The origin of the receptors is a male donor with HIV. Both conserved end residues are trimmed from each CDR3.

v_gene	j_gene	CDR3aa
TRBV30	TRBJ1-2	AWSPTGGDSYGYT
TRBV13	TRBJ2-5	ASSSAGIDQETQY
TRBV11-2	TRBJ2-5	ASSFQETQY
TRBV28	TRBJ2-3	ASSLGAVSTDTQY
TRBV6-5	TRBJ1-1	ASSIGEINTEAF
TRBV28	TRBJ1-3	ASSLLLAGTDSGNTIY
TRBV6-5	TRBJ2-1	ASSYRQGEYNEQF
TRBV28	TRBJ2-7	ASSLYRGYEQY
TRBV27	TRBJ2-7	ASSLSGQGANIGNEQY
TRBV5-4	TRBJ2-7	ASSFGQGSYEQY
TRBV19	TRBJ2-7	ASSTNSYEQY
TRBV7-6	TRBJ2-7	ASSPFRDRSSYEQY
TRBV2	TRBJ2-5	ASSEGRPETQY
TRBV9	TRBJ2-5	ASSGTSGGSKTQY
TRBV29-1	TRBJ1-5	SVGGGIDRSNQPQH
TRBV7-9	TRBJ1-1	ASSFPGTGSEAF
TRBV19	TRBJ2-5	ASSIVGGGEETQY
TRBV18	TRBJ2-5	ASSPPNRGSETQY
TRBV6-1	TRBJ2-1	ASSEPARNYNEQF
TRBV11-2	TRBJ2-7	ASSLGQGVAEQY
TRBV7-8	TRBJ1-3	AGGLTGDTIY
TRBV5-4	TRBJ2-3	ASSPPAPGTSGRGAQY
TRBV4-3	TRBJ2-7	ASSQEPRYEQY
TRBV6-1	TRBJ1-1	ASKAGAPNTEAF
TRBV7-6	TRBJ1-4	ASSFSETNEKLF
TRBV10-3	TRBJ2-6	AISESLGVSGANVLT
TRBV6-1	TRBJ2-2	ASSEVPAGGPGELF
TRBV11-2	TRBJ1-3	ASSFPRAGVGGNTIY
TRBV30	TRBJ1-2	AWALAGRGL
TRBV18	TRBJ2-1	ASSRQGVEGFNEQF
TRBV19	TRBJ2-7	ASSIPSAHRDRAGYEQY
TRBV7-6	TRBJ2-7	ASSLTSGTFAYEQY
TRBV19	TRBJ1-1	ASSIFAQNTEAF
TRBV6-5	TRBJ1-2	ASSYSRYTNYT
TRBV9	TRBJ2-5	ASSRSGGLGETQY
TRBV15	TRBJ2-3	ATSRDGTSGRTDTQY
TRBV6-5	TRBJ2-1	ASSYSKGPPYNEQF